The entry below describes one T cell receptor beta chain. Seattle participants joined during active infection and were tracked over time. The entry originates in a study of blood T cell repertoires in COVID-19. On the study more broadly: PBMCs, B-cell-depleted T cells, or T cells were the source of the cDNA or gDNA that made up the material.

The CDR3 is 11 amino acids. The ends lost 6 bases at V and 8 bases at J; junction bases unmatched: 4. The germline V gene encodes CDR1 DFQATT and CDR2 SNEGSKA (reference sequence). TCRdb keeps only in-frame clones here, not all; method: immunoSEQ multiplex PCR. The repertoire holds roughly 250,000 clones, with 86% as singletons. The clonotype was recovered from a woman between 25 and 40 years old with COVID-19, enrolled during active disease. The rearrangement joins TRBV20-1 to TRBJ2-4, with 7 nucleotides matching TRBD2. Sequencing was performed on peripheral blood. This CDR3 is CSAKGRDIQYF. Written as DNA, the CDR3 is TGCAGTGCAAAAGGGAGGGACATTCAGTACTTC.